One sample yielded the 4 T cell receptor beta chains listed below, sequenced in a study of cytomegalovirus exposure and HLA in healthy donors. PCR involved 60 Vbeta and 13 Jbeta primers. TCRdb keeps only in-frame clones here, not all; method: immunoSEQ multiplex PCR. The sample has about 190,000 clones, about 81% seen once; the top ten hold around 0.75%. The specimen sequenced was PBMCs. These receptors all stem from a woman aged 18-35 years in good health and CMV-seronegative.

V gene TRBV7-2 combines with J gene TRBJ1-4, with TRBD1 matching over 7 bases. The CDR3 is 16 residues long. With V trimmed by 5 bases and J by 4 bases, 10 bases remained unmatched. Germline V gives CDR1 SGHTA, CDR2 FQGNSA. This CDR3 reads CASSPSPQGFNEKLFF. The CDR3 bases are TGTGCCAGCAGCCCTTCCCCACAGGGGTTTAATGAAAAACTGTTTTTT. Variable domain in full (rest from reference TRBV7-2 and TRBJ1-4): GAGVSQSPSNKVTEKGKDVELRCDPISGHTALYWYRQSLGQGLEFLIYFQGNSAPDKSGLPSDRFSAERTGGSVSTLTIQRTQQEDSAVYLCASSPSPQGFNEKLFFGSGTQLSVL.

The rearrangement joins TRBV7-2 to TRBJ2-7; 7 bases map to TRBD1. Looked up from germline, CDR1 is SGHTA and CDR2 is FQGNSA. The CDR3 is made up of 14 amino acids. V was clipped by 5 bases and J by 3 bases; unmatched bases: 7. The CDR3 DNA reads TGTGCCAGCAGCCCCCGACAGGGATTCTACGAGCAGTACTTC. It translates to CASSPRQGFYEQYF.

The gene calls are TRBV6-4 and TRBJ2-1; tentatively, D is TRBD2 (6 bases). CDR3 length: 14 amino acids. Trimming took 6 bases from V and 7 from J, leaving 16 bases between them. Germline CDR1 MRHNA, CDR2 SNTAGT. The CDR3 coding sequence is TGTGCCAGCAGCAAGGGGCTGGGGGGTAATGAGCAGTTCTTC. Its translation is CASSKGLGGNEQFF.

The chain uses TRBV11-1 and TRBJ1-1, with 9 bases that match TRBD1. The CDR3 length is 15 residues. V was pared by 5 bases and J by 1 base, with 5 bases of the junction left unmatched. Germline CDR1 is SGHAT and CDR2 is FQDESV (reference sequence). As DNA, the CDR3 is TGTGCCAGCAGCCTTGCGGACAGGGGGAACACTGAAGCTTTCTTT. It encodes CASSLADRGNTEAFF.